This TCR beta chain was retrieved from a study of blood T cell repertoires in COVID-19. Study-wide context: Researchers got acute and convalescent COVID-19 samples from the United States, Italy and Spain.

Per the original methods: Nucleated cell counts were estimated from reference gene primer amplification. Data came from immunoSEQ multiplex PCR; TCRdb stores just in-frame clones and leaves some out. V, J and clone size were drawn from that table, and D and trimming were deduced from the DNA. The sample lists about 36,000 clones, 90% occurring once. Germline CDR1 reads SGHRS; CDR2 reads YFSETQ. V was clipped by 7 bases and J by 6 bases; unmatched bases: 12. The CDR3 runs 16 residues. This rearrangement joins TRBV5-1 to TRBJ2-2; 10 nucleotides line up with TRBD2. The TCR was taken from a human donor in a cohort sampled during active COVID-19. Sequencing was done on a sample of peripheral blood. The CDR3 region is CASGPGASGSAGELFF. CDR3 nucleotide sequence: TGCGCCAGCGGCCCTGGGGCTAGCGGGAGCGCCGGGGAGCTGTTTTTT.